Listed below are T cell receptor beta chains from one sample, sequenced in a study of spatial heterogeneity in lung cancer. TCRdb fed the 5' RACE reads into MiXCR, producing one record per CDR3 protein. The sample contains approximately 12,000 distinct CDR3 sequences, approximately 6.2% of which appear only once. The sequences come from normal lung tissue next to the tumor, collected at surgery. Receptors originate from a male donor with early-stage non-small cell lung cancer. CDR3s include the opening cysteine and the closing phenylalanine or tryptophan. D genes are given only for firm matches. The size of a clone is reported for some rows only, either as once, few or many, or as a class for expanded clones.

abundance | j_gene | d_gene | v_gene | CDR3nt | CDR3aa
medium-sized | TRBJ2-5 | TRBD1 | TRBV20-1 | TGCAGTGCTGGGGGGACAGGGGGTACCCAAGAGACCCAGTACTTC | CSAGGTGGTQETQYF
many | TRBJ2-1 | TRBD2 | TRBV6-2/TRBV6-3 | TGTGCCAGCAGTTACACCAGACTAGCGGGAGACTTGAATGAGCAGTTCTTC | CASSYTRLAGDLNEQFF
few | TRBJ1-1 | . | TRBV12-5 | TGTGCTAGTGGTGTGGGGAACACTGAAGCTTTCTTT | CASGVGNTEAFF
many | TRBJ2-1 | . | TRBV14 | TGTGCCAGCAGCTTCGACAGGACCTACAATGAGCAGTTCTTC | CASSFDRTYNEQFF
many | TRBJ1-1 | TRBD1 | TRBV5-1 | TGCGCCAGCAGCTTGGACCTTGCAGGGGGCCTACAGGCTTTCTTT | CASSLDLAGGLQAFF
medium-sized | TRBJ1-2 | . | TRBV7-2 | TGTGCCAGCAGCCTTACAGGGCCCGGCGGCTACACCTTC | CASSLTGPGGYTF
many | TRBJ2-1 | TRBD2 | TRBV4-3 | TGCGCCAGCAGCCAAGATGTGGGGGAGGGTATCGATGAGCAGTTCTTC | CASSQDVGEGIDEQFF
. | TRBJ2-7 | . | TRBV2 | TGTGCCAGCAAGGATGACTCCTACGAGCAGTACTTC | CASKDDSYEQYF
medium-sized | TRBJ2-3 | TRBD2 | TRBV14 | TGTGCCAGCAGCCAAAGACGTTCTCGGACTAGCGAGAACACAGATACGCAGTATTTT | CASSQRRSRTSENTDTQYF
. | TRBJ2-1 | . | TRBV4-1 | TGCGCCAGCAGCTTTCGACAGAGGTTGGATAACAATGAGCAGTTCTTC | CASSFRQRLDNNEQFF
many | TRBJ2-4 | TRBD2 | TRBV5-1 | TGCGCCAGCAGCGCGGGAGGGCCCAAAAACATTCAGTACTTC | CASSAGGPKNIQYF
few | TRBJ1-1 | . | TRBV30 | TGTGCCTGGAGAAGGAGGGGAACTGAAGCTTTCTTT | CAWRRRGTEAFF
many | TRBJ1-5 | . | TRBV6-2/TRBV6-3 | TGTGCCAGCAGTTACGGAACAGGGACGGCTCAGCCCCAGCATTTT | CASSYGTGTAQPQHF
many | TRBJ2-2 | TRBD2 | TRBV5-4 | TGTGCCAGCAGCTCGGGACTAGCGGGAGCAACCGGGGAGCTGTTTTTT | CASSSGLAGATGELFF
many | TRBJ2-2 | TRBD2 | TRBV6-4 | TGTGCCAGCAGTCCCCTGGCGGGGGACACCGGGGAGCTGTTTTTT | CASSPLAGDTGELFF
few | TRBJ2-7 | TRBD1 | TRBV20-1 | TGCAGTGCTGGAGGGGGGACAGGAGTGAACGAGCAGTACTTC | CSAGGGTGVNEQYF